This T cell receptor beta chain was captured by sequencing in a study of blood T cell repertoires in COVID-19. The V end was cut by 4 bases, the J end by 0 bases, with 9 bases between. This CDR3 has 15 amino acids. The germline CDR1 and CDR2 sequences are KGHSH and LQKENI. The assay was immunoSEQ multiplex PCR, and TCRdb's table has in-frame clones only and misses some. The sample has about 49,000 clones, approximately 85% seen once. The chain employs TRBV18 and TRBJ1-4; possibly TRBD1 for D (6 bases). The sequence was collected from a woman aged 55-75 years with acute or convalescent COVID-19. The material sequenced was peripheral blood. This chain's CDR3 is CASSLNRATNEKLFF. CDR3 DNA: TGTGCCAGCTCACTTAACAGGGCAACTAATGAAAAACTGTTTTTT.